The clone carrying this T cell receptor (beta chain) occurred once. The data stem from a study of OX40 agonist ivuxolimab in advanced cancers. TCRdb's copy holds only in-frame clones and misses some; the assay was immunoSEQ multiplex PCR. The sample has 50,000 to 65,000 clones; 70% to 90% are singletons. Between the trimmed V and J ends, which lost 3 bases and 7 bases, there was a span of 9 bases. The CDR3 runs to 13 residues. From germline, CDR1 is KGHSH and CDR2 LQKENI. This TCR was sampled from an adult with an advanced solid tumor such as melanoma, head and neck, liver or kidney cancer. The sequences come from CD4+ or CD8+ T cells sorted from blood, collected in a trial of the OX40 agonist ivuxolimab. This chain joins TRBV18 and TRBJ2-2; D is tentatively TRBD1 or TRBD2 (5 bases each). CDR3 region: CASSPLGVGELFF. CDR3 nucleotide sequence: TGTGCCAGCTCACCGCTGGGGGTCGGGGAGCTGTTTTTT.